The 15 T cell receptor beta chains below all came from one sample that was sequenced in a study of cytomegalovirus exposure and HLA in healthy donors. Primers: 60 Vbeta forward and 13 Jbeta reverse. Sequencing was performed with immunoSEQ multiplex PCR; in TCRdb, only in-frame clones are kept and a portion is missing. Of about 150,000 clones listed, 80% to 85% are singletons. What was sequenced was PBMCs. The origin of the receptors is a boy aged 2 to 9 in good health and CMV-seronegative.

This chain joins TRBV6-6 and TRBJ2-5, with 13 bases identical to TRBD2. The CDR3 extends over 16 amino acids. Germline V gene lookup returns CDR1 MNHNY and CDR2 SVGAGI (reference sequence). The V gene end was trimmed by 7 bases and the J gene end by 5 bases; junction bases not matched to a gene: 10. This chain's CDR3 is CASTVLAGGPRETQYF. The DNA for the CDR3 is TGTGCCAGCACCGTACTAGCGGGAGGGCCACGGGAGACCCAGTACTTC.

The V call is TRBV2, the J call TRBJ1-5; the D gene is possibly TRBD1 (6 bases). The CDR3 extends over 16 amino acids. V lost 2 bases, J lost 6 bases, and 17 bases lay in between. From germline, CDR1 is SNHLY and CDR2 FYNNEI. The CDR3 bases are TGTGCCAGCAGTGAAAGGGCAGGGGATCCCGGTCAGCCCCAGCATTTT. This translates into CASSERAGDPGQPQHF.

The chain employs TRBV6-1 and TRBJ1-1, with no clear D. Germline V gene sequence: CDR1 MNHNS, CDR2 SASEGT. Trimming left V 4 bases short and J 1 base short, with 10 bases between. The CDR3 sequence is 14 residues long. The CDR3 spells CASSVQNENTEAFF. CDR3 DNA sequence: TGTGCCAGCAGTGTACAGAACGAGAACACTGAAGCTTTCTTT.

In this sample, this clone turned up once. The genes are TRBV2 and TRBJ1-4; no clear D gene. From germline, CDR1 is SNHLY and CDR2 FYNNEI. There are 13 residues in the CDR3. The germline V and J ends were trimmed by 7 bases and 7 bases, with 13 bases remaining between them. The DNA for the CDR3 is TGTGCCAGCATCCTCGGGAGACGTGAAAAACTGTTTTTT. Translating it yields CASILGRREKLFF.

The chain recombines TRBV28 with TRBJ1-1, with D possibly TRBD1 on 5 matching bases. Germline CDR1 and CDR2: MDHEN and SYDVKM. Trimming stripped 2 bases from V and 5 bases from J, with 12 bases between. The length of the CDR3 is 14 residues. For the CDR3, the DNA is TGTGCCAGCAGTTTACGCCCAGGGAGGACTGAAGCTTTCTTT. Amino acids: CASSLRPGRTEAFF.

The chain has TRBV19 and TRBJ1-5, with D maybe TRBD1 (5 bases). This CDR3 has 15 residues. Germline CDR1 is LNHDA and CDR2 is SQIVND (reference sequence). V lost 1 base to trimming and J lost 4 bases, with 11 bases between them. The CDR3 bases are TGTGCCAGTAGTATAGTCGCCAGGGTTAATCAGCCCCAGCATTTT. Its protein product is CASSIVARVNQPQHF.

The V and J genes are TRBV6-1 and TRBJ2-5, with 11 positions matching TRBD2. Germline values: CDR1 MNHNS, CDR2 SASEGT. The CDR3 consists of 15 residues. Trimming at V came to 6 bases and at J to 2 bases, leaving 5 bases not matched to a gene. CDR3 region: CASRKLAGVQETQYF. The DNA of the CDR3 is TGTGCCAGCAGGAAACTAGCGGGAGTTCAAGAGACCCAGTACTTC.

This rearrangement joins TRBV19 to TRBJ1-1, with a tentative D call TRBD1 (5 bases). The V gene lost 3 bases and the J gene lost 6 bases, with 20 bases spanning the gap. The germline V gene has CDR1 LNHDA and CDR2 SQIVND (reference sequence). The CDR3 runs 16 residues. The CDR3 sequence is CASSIRRGGKIAEAFF. Written as DNA, the CDR3 is TGTGCCAGTAGTATCAGGCGGGGGGGGAAGATCGCTGAAGCTTTCTTT.

The chain recombines TRBV10-1 with TRBJ2-7; D is possibly TRBD2 (5 bases). This CDR3 comprises 13 residues. V lost 0 bases, J lost 4 bases, and 7 bases lay in between. Germline V lookup: CDR1 WNHNN, CDR2 SYGVQD (reference sequence). Written as DNA, the CDR3 is TGCGCCAGCAGTGAGTCGTCGGGGTACGAGCAGTACTTC. Amino acid sequence: CASSESSGYEQYF.

The CDR3 protein is CASSRGLGWDTNEKLFF. The CDR3 nucleotides are TGTGCCAGCAGCCGAGGGCTCGGATGGGATACTAATGAAAAACTGTTTTTT. V is TRBV11-2 and J is TRBJ1-4, with D unclear. Trimming stripped 5 bases from V and 2 bases from J, with 18 bases between. The germline gives CDR1 SGHAT, CDR2 FQNNGV. This CDR3 is built from 17 residues.

The chain couples TRBV5-4 to TRBJ2-2; D is possibly TRBD2 (5 bases). Germline V gene lookup returns CDR1 SGHNT and CDR2 YYREEE (reference sequence). Trimming left V 0 bases short and J 12 bases short, with 12 bases between. This CDR3 has 13 residues. The chain's CDR3 is CASSLGWTGQLFF. CDR3 DNA: TGTGCCAGCAGCTTGGGGTGGACTGGGCAGCTGTTTTTT.

The J gene is TRBJ2-3, the V gene TRBV7-3; 9 bases fit TRBD1. V lost 1 base to trimming and J lost 6 bases; unmatched junction nucleotides: 8. Germline-derived CDR1 and CDR2 are SGHTA and FQGTGA. This CDR3 is built from 16 residues. The CDR3 is CASSLINGDREDTQYF. The CDR3 DNA reads TGTGCCAGCAGCTTAATCAATGGGGACAGGGAGGATACGCAGTATTTT.

This clone was seen just once. CDR3 residues: CASSFSRSLSEAFF. In DNA form, the CDR3 reads TGTGCCAGCAGTTTTTCCCGTTCGTTATCTGAAGCTTTCTTT. This chain connects TRBV28 to TRBJ1-1; D is unclear. The CDR3 is 14 residues long. Germline-derived CDR1 and CDR2 are MDHEN and SYDVKM. Trimming removed 3 bases from V and 6 bases from J, with 14 bases in between.

V and J are TRBV28 and TRBJ1-5; a weak D match, TRBD1 (6 bases). The CDR3 extends over 15 amino acids. CDR1 MDHEN and CDR2 SYDVKM come from the germline V gene. Trimming shortened V by 6 bases and J by 2 bases, and 14 bases separated the two germline ends. CDR3 DNA sequence: TGTGCCAGCAGCCCTGGGGGGGGCGGCAATCAGCCCCAGCATTTT. Its translation: CASSPGGGGNQPQHF. The whole variable domain, filled in from reference TRBV28 and TRBJ1-5, reads DVKVTQSSRYLVKRTGEKVFLECVQDMDHENMFWYRQDPGLGLRLIYFSYDVKMKEKGDIPEGYSVSREKKERFSLILESASTNQTSMYLCASSPGGGGNQPQHFGDGTRLSIL.

The chain has TRBV9 and TRBJ2-1, with D possibly matching TRBD2 (5 bases). The CDR3 spans 12 residues. Germline assignment: CDR1 SGDLS and CDR2 YYNGEE. V dropped 4 bases and J dropped 7 bases, with 9 bases sitting between them. The CDR3 DNA reads as TGTGCCAGCAGCTCACCGGGGAATGAGCAGTTCTTC. Translated: CASSSPGNEQFF.